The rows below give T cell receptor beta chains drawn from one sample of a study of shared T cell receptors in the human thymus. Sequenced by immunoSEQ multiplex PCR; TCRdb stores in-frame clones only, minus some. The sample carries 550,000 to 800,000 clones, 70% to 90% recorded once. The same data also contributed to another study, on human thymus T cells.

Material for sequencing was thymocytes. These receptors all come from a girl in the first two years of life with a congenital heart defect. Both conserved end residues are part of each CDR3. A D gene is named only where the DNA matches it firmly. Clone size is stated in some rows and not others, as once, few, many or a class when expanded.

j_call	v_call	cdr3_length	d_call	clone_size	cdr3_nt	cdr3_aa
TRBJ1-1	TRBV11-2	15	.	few	TGTGCCAGCTACCCCCTTGAGGGGGAGAGGACTGAAGCTTTCTTT	CASYPLEGERTEAFF
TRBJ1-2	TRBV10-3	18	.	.	TGTGCCATCAGCGTAACTCTGGAGGGGGGGCGCCCTAACTATGGCTACACCTTC	CAISVTLEGGRPNYGYTF
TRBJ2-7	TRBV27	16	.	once	TGTGCCAGCAGTTTACGGGCCGGGAAACAGCGGTACGAGCAGTACTTC	CASSLRAGKQRYEQYF
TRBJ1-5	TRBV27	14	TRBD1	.	TGTGCCAGCAGTTTGGACAGGTTGAATCAGCCCCAGCATTTT	CASSLDRLNQPQHF
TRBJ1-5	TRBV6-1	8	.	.	TGTGCCGACTGGCCCCAGCATTTT	CADWPQHF
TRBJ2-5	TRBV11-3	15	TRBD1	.	TGTGCCAGCAGCCCTGGGACAGGGGGCGAGGAGACCCAGTACTTC	CASSPGTGGEETQYF
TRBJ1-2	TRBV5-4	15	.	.	TGTGCCAGCACCCTTGGGGGGGCGGACCCCTATGGCTACACCTTC	CASTLGGADPYGYTF
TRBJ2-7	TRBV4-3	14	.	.	TGCGCCAGCAGCCAAGTGGCAGGGGCCTACGAGCAGTACTTC	CASSQVAGAYEQYF
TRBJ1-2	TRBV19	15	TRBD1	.	TGTGCCAGTAGGCGGACAGGGGGGAAGTACTATGGCTACACCTTC	CASRRTGGKYYGYTF
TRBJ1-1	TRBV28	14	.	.	TGTGCCAGCAGTCTGGACAGCATGAACACTGAAGCTTTCTTT	CASSLDSMNTEAFF
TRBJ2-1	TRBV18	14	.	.	TGTGCCAGCTCACCACTAGGACAGCACAATGAGCAGTTCTTC	CASSPLGQHNEQFF
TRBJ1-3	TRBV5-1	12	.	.	TGCGCCAGCCCAGGGTCTGGAAACACCATATATTTT	CASPGSGNTIYF
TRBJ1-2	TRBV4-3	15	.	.	TGCGCCAGCAGCCTTTCAGGGCGGGGGAACCATGGCTACACCTTC	CASSLSGRGNHGYTF
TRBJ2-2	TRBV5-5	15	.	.	TGTGCCAGCAGCTTTGGAGGGTTGGTGGCCGGGGAGCTGTTTTTT	CASSFGGLVAGELFF
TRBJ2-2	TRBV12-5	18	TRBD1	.	TGTGCTAGTGGTTTGATTGGAGCGGACAGGGGAACCACCGGGGAGCTGTTTTTT	CASGLIGADRGTTGELFF
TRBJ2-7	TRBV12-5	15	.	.	TGTGCTAGTGGCTTACAAATACAGGGTTCCTACGAGCAGTACTTC	CASGLQIQGSYEQYF
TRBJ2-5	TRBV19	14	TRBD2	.	TGTGCCAGTAGTATTCGCGGGGGGGGAGAGACCCAGTACTTC	CASSIRGGGETQYF
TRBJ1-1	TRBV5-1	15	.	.	TGCGCCAGCAGCTTGGGGGGGGGCGTGTGGACTGAAGCTTTCTTT	CASSLGGGVWTEAFF
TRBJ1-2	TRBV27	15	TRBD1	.	TGTGCCAGCAGTTCGGGACAGAGAATTAACTATGGCTACACCTTC	CASSSGQRINYGYTF
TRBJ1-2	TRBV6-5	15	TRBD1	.	TGTGCCAGCAGTGGCGACAGGGGAACAAACTATGGCTACACCTTC	CASSGDRGTNYGYTF
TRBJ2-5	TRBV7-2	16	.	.	TGTGCCAGCAGCCCTACGGGGGTAGCGCCGGGGGAGACCCAGTACTTC	CASSPTGVAPGETQYF
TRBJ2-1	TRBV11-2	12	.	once	TGTGCCAGCAGCTTTAGCGAGGGTGAGCAGTTCTTC	CASSFSEGEQFF
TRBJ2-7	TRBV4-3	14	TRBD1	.	TGCGCCAGCAGCCTTGGACAGGGATCGTTCGAGCAGTACTTC	CASSLGQGSFEQYF
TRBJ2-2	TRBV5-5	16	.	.	TGTGCCAGCAGCTTGGAGACAGGCTCTTGGACCGGGGAGCTGTTTTTT	CASSLETGSWTGELFF
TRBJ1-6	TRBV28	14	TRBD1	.	TGTGCCAGCAGTGGGGGACAGGGAAGTTCACCCCTCCACTTT	CASSGGQGSSPLHF
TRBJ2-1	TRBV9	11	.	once	TGTGCCAGCAGCGTCGACAGGGAGCAGTTCTTC	CASSVDREQFF
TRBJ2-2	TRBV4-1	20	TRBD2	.	TGCGCCAGCAGCCAAGATAGGGGGGCTAGCGGGGGGCTATACACCGGGGAGCTGTTTTTT	CASSQDRGASGGLYTGELFF
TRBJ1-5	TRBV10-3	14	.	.	TGTGCCACCACAGGGAGCTATAGCAATCAGCCCCAGCATTTT	CATTGSYSNQPQHF
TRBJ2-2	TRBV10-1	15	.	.	TGCGCCAGCAGTGAGTCGCCACAGAACACCGGGGAGCTGTTTTTT	CASSESPQNTGELFF
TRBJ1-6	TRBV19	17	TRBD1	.	TGTGCCAGTAGTCCCCGGGACAGGGGCTCCTATAATTCACCCCTCCACTTT	CASSPRDRGSYNSPLHF
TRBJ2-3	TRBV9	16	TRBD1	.	TGTGCCAGCAGCTCTCCCAGGACAGGGAGTGCAGATACGCAGTATTTT	CASSSPRTGSADTQYF
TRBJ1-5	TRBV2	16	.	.	TGTGCCAGCAGTGAAGCGAGGGCTATTAGCAATCAGCCCCAGCATTTT	CASSEARAISNQPQHF
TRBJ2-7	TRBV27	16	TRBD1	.	TGTGCCAGCAGTACATCCTGGACAGGGGACTCCTACGAGCAGTACTTC	CASSTSWTGDSYEQYF
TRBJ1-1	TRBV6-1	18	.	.	TGTGCCAGCAGTGTTCAGGGCCGCAACCCAAAACCGAACACTGAAGCTTTCTTT	CASSVQGRNPKPNTEAFF
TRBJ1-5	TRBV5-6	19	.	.	TGTGCCAGCAGGGGGGGGCTCCCCAGCCAAAGGTATAGCAATCAGCCCCAGCATTTT	CASRGGLPSQRYSNQPQHF
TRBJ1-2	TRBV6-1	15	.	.	TGTGCCAGCAGTGAATCCCCAGGGGCTAACTATGGCTACACCTTC	CASSESPGANYGYTF
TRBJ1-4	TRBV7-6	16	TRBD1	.	TGTGCCAGCAGCTTATCTCAGGGGGCAACTAATGAAAAACTGTTTTTT	CASSLSQGATNEKLFF
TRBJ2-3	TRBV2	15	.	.	TGTGCCAGCAAGTGGGTGCCGACTAGCACAGATACGCAGTATTTT	CASKWVPTSTDTQYF
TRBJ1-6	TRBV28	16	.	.	TGTGCCAGCAGCGAACCGGGGACATCTTATAATTCACCCCTCCACTTT	CASSEPGTSYNSPLHF
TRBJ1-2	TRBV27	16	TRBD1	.	TGTGCCAGCAGTTTCCAGTTCGGGACAGGGTTTTGGGGCTACACCTTC	CASSFQFGTGFWGYTF
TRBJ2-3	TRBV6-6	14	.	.	TGTGCCAGTAAGGGGACTGTTCGCACAGATACGCAGTATTTT	CASKGTVRTDTQYF
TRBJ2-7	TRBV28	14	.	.	TGTGCCAGCACCCAACCCGGGACTGACTACGAGCAGTACTTC	CASTQPGTDYEQYF
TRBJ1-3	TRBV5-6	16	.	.	TGTGCCAGCAGCTTGGATGTCTCAGGCTACGATCATCCCATATATTTT	CASSLDVSGYDHPIYF
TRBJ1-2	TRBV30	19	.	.	TGTGCCTGGGCCCCCTCCGGGTCGCACAACTCAGGGGATGCGTATGGCTACACCTTC	CAWAPSGSHNSGDAYGYTF
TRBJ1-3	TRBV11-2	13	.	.	TGTGCCAGCAGAGACAGCTCTGGAAACACCATATATTTT	CASRDSSGNTIYF